Listed here are 9 T cell receptor beta chains from one sample, sequenced in a study of Ad26.COV2.S vaccination and SARS-CoV-2 variants. Sequencing was performed with immunoSEQ multiplex PCR; in TCRdb, only in-frame clones are kept and a portion is missing. The table shows roughly 420,000 clones, with roughly nine tenths occurring only once. Stated treatment: 15 to 20 received Ad26.COV2.S at low or high dose, single or two shots; about 5 received placebo; per-sample allocation not given. Collection of the samples took place on day 63 after the first injection of vaccine or placebo. The source was peripheral blood, collected in a trial of Ad26.COV2.S vaccine versus placebo. All receptors come from a person aged 18 to 65 who received the Ad26.COV2.S COVID-19 vaccine or a placebo.

This chain uses TRBV4-2 with TRBJ2-6; perhaps TRBD2 as D (6 bases). Germline V gene data show CDR1 as LGHNA and CDR2 as YNFKEQ. V shed 0 bases and J shed 0 bases, with 15 bases lying between them. The CDR3 totals 19 residues. The CDR3 reads CASSQEVRDFGSGANVLTF. CDR3 bases: TGTGCCAGCAGCCAAGAGGTGAGGGACTTCGGCTCTGGGGCCAACGTCCTGACTTTC.

V usage is TRBV7-9 and J usage is TRBJ1-5; D not resolved. Germline-derived CDR1 and CDR2 are SEHNR and FQNEAQ (reference sequence). With 4 bases removed from V and 9 bases from J, the gap between germline ends came to 10 bases. There are 12 residues in the CDR3. The CDR3 loop is CASSSFSVPQHF. Written as DNA, the CDR3 is TGTGCCAGCAGCTCATTCTCGGTGCCCCAGCATTTT.

This clone has more than one count but fewer than ten. This chain joins TRBV5-4 and TRBJ1-3, with a tentative D call TRBD1 (5 bases). Trimming took off 7 bases at V and 7 bases at J, with 12 bases between the two ends. The CDR3 loop spans 12 amino acids. Germline V gene lookup returns CDR1 SGHNT and CDR2 YYREEE (reference sequence). This chain's CDR3 is CASRGGGNTIYF. The CDR3 coding sequence is TGTGCCAGCCGAGGCGGGGGGAACACCATATATTTT.

The chain links TRBV18 to TRBJ2-6, with D possibly TRBD2 on 5 matching bases. Per germline, CDR1 KGHSH and CDR2 LQKENI. The V and J ends lost 2 bases and 0 bases respectively, with 20 bases between them. The CDR3 extends over 20 amino acids. DNA of the CDR3: TGTGCCAGCTCACCAGTGTATCGGAGCCTTACTAGCTCTGGGGCCAACGTCCTGACTTTC. It is translated as CASSPVYRSLTSSGANVLTF.

The J gene is TRBJ2-1, the V gene TRBV28; 7 positions match TRBD1. The CDR3 is 13 amino acids. Germline V gives CDR1 MDHEN, CDR2 SYDVKM. Trimming removed 4 bases from V and 3 bases from J; junction bases left unmatched: 0. The CDR3 DNA sequence: TGTGCCAGCAGTTGGACAGGCTACAATGAGCAGTTCTTC. Amino acid sequence: CASSWTGYNEQFF.

This clone was seen more than once but under ten times. The chain couples TRBV6-2 or TRBV6-3 to TRBJ1-1; perhaps TRBD1 as D (5 bases). Trimming removed 2 bases at V and 11 bases at J, with 15 bases between. CDR3 size: 13 residues. Germline CDR1 and CDR2: MNHEY and SVGEGT. CDR3 sequence: CASSYMSGPAAFF. The CDR3 DNA sequence: TGTGCCAGCAGTTACATGTCGGGGCCCGCGGCTTTCTTT.

The rearrangement joins TRBV5-1 to TRBJ2-7; D unresolved. Trimming shortened V by 2 bases and J by 2 bases, and 11 bases separated the two germline ends. Germline V gene data show CDR1 as SGHRS and CDR2 as YFSETQ. The CDR3 runs to 14 residues. This chain's CDR3 is CASSLSPPTYEQYF. The CDR3 DNA is TGCGCCAGCAGCTTAAGTCCCCCGACCTACGAGCAGTACTTC.

The genes are TRBV7-8 and TRBJ2-1; 9 bases are a match to TRBD2. The CDR3 consists of 16 residues. The ends lost 3 bases at V and 4 bases at J; junction bases unmatched: 7. The germline V gene encodes CDR1 SGHVS and CDR2 FQNEAQ. The CDR3 nucleotides read TGTGCCAGCAGCTTGTTTGGCCTAGCGGGGTACAATGAGCAGTTCTTC. Amino acids: CASSLFGLAGYNEQFF.

The V and J genes are TRBV10-3 and TRBJ1-6, with 9 bases fitting TRBD1. Germline CDR1 is ENHRY and CDR2 is SYGVKD. J was trimmed by 13 bases and V by 0 bases; bases with no gene match: 13. CDR3 length: 17 amino acids. The CDR3 coding sequence is TGTGCCATCAGTGAGTCTAGACCTGACAGGGGGACCATTCCCCTCCACTTT. It codes for CAISESRPDRGTIPLHF.